The source of this T cell receptor (beta chain) is a study of long-term antiretroviral therapy in people with HIV. Points on this clone: The target antigen is unknown.

Study results and limitations: Blood in the study was drawn between the mid-2000s and the late 2010s, possibly under older ART regimens, which may be less effective than current ones. Despite increasing after ART, diversity remained lower than that of transplant donor controls.

Runs used v3.0 of the immunoSEQ assay and were done at survey level. Method: immunoSEQ multiplex PCR; TCRdb's copy keeps in-frame clones and lacks some. The sample holds over 30,000 clones, 70% to 80% seen once. Every specimen held between about 0.9-10 million cryopreserved PBMC. These were thawed and washed before DNA extraction. The sample in question was unsorted PBMCs, obtained 1.9 years after starting antiretroviral therapy. The receptor was derived from a man in his late teens or twenties with HIV.

CDR3 amino acids: CASTFVLTGGEQYF. The DNA for the CDR3 is TGTGCCAGCACCTTCGTTTTAACAGGAGGCGAGCAGTACTTC. The V and J genes are TRBV5-6 and TRBJ2-7; D possibly matches TRBD1 or TRBD2 (5 bases each). CDR3 size: 14 residues. V lost 6 bases, J lost 6 bases, and 19 bases lay in between. Looked up from germline, CDR1 is SGHDT and CDR2 is YYEEEE.